Below are 29 T cell receptor beta chains sequenced from a single sample in a study of blood T cell repertoires in COVID-19. TCRdb's table, derived via immunoSEQ multiplex PCR, lists solely in-frame clones and lacks some. The sample has 200,000 or so clones; over 75% are singletons. Material: peripheral blood. The receptors derive from a man older than 75 with acute or convalescent COVID-19.

The genes are TRBV10-3 and TRBJ2-2, with D perhaps TRBD1 (6 bases). CDR1 and CDR2 (germline): ENHRY, SYGVKD. The CDR3 spans 15 residues. The ends were cut back, 3 bases at V and 0 bases at J, with 8 bases in the middle. The CDR3 here is CAISERQANTGELFF. CDR3 sequence (DNA): TGTGCCATCAGTGAACGACAGGCGAACACCGGGGAGCTGTTTTTT.

The rearrangement links TRBV30 to TRBJ2-2; 11 bases are shared with TRBD2. CDR1 and CDR2 (germline): GTSNPN, SVGIG (reference sequence). V was clipped by 8 bases and J by 5 bases; unmatched bases: 4. This CDR3 has 13 amino acids. DNA for the CDR3: TGTGCCGGTAGCGGGAGGGGTACCGGGGAGCTGTTTTTT. It codes for CAGSGRGTGELFF.

The chain recombines TRBV28 with TRBJ2-7; TRBD1 aligns across 10 bases. The CDR3 is made up of 14 amino acids. CDR1 and CDR2 (germline): MDHEN, SYDVKM. The V segment lost 3 bases and the J segment 3 bases; nucleotides outside the gene matches: 2. The CDR3 coding sequence is TGTGCCAGCAGTTTGGGGACAGGGGTCTACGAGCAGTACTTC. It translates to CASSLGTGVYEQYF.

A note on this clone: The sample has other DNA sequences that encode this CDR3 too. V usage is TRBV6-5 and J usage is TRBJ1-3, with D unclear. V was shortened by 7 bases and J by 0 bases, with 10 bases between the two germline ends. The CDR3 loop spans 14 amino acids. Germline loops: CDR1 MNHEY, CDR2 SVGAGI. CDR3 DNA sequence: TGTGCCAGCATACGGGATTACTCTGGAAACACCATATATTTT. Residues: CASIRDYSGNTIYF.

This chain uses TRBV3-1 (or the pseudogene TRBV3-2) with TRBJ2-5; 8 positions agree with TRBD1. Trimming removed 1 base from V and 5 bases from J; junction bases left unmatched: 9. Germline V lookup: CDR1 LGHDT, CDR2 YNNKEL (reference sequence). The CDR3 consists of 16 residues. CDR3 DNA: TGTGCCAGCAGCCAAGCTCGCGGCAGGGGGCTCGAGACCCAGTACTTC. It specifies CASSQARGRGLETQYF.

CDR3 residues: CSVARGNPDTQYF. The CDR3 coding sequence is TGCAGCGTTGCCAGGGGTAATCCAGATACGCAGTATTTT. The rearrangement uses TRBV29-1 and TRBJ2-3, with a tentative D call TRBD1 (6 bases). V was trimmed by 4 bases and J by 4 bases, leaving 12 bases between them. The CDR3 spans 13 residues. The V gene's germline CDR1 is SQVTM and CDR2 ANQGSEA.

The chain couples TRBV6-4 to TRBJ2-3; the D is unclear. The V gene lost 6 bases and the J gene lost 4 bases, with 8 bases spanning the gap. The CDR3 runs 12 residues. Germline V gene sequence: CDR1 MRHNA, CDR2 SNTAGT. The CDR3 DNA reads as TGTGCCAGCAGCCACGAGCCAGATACGCAGTATTTT. Residues: CASSHEPDTQYF.

The chain links TRBV7-8 to TRBJ2-2, with D perhaps matching TRBD2 (6 bases). This CDR3 has 14 residues. CDR1 and CDR2 from the germline V gene are SGHVS and FQNEAQ. V gave up 0 bases and J gave up 4 bases, with 6 bases separating them. In DNA, the CDR3 is TGTGCCAGCAGCTTAGCGGGAGGCACCGGGGAGCTGTTTTTT. It specifies CASSLAGGTGELFF.

This clone was recorded only once. V usage is TRBV11-2 and J usage is TRBJ1-6, with 9 bases lining up with TRBD1. The V gene end was trimmed by 0 bases and the J gene end by 10 bases; junction bases not matched to a gene: 4. This CDR3 contains 15 residues. Germline assignment: CDR1 SGHAT and CDR2 FQNNGV. The CDR3 protein is CASSLDGTGISPLHF. The CDR3 DNA reads as TGTGCCAGCAGCTTAGACGGGACAGGGATCTCACCCCTCCACTTT.

The chain has TRBV4-1 and TRBJ2-3, with 7 bases matching TRBD1. Unmatched junction bases numbered 10, after V lost 4 bases and J lost 0 bases. The CDR3 length is 17 residues. From germline, CDR1 is MGHRA and CDR2 YSYEKL. CDR3 sequence: CASSRRGQTFSTDTQYF. CDR3 coding DNA: TGCGCCAGCAGCCGCCGGGGACAGACCTTTAGCACAGATACGCAGTATTTT.

The chain joins TRBV9 to TRBJ1-4, with 7 bases identical to TRBD1. Germline V gene lookup returns CDR1 SGDLS and CDR2 YYNGEE. V lost 3 bases and J lost 7; bases outside the gene matches: 9. The CDR3 is 15 amino acids. The CDR3 sequence is CASSATGVRGEKLFF. As DNA, the CDR3 is TGTGCCAGCAGCGCCACAGGGGTTCGAGGTGAAAAACTGTTTTTT.

Note on this clone: The sample holds other DNA sequences that translate to the same CDR3. The gene calls are TRBV7-9 and TRBJ1-1; D may be TRBD1 (5 bases). The V and J ends lost 3 bases and 2 bases respectively, with 7 bases between them. The length of the CDR3 is 13 residues. CDR1 and CDR2 (germline): SEHNR, FQNEAQ (reference sequence). In DNA form, the CDR3 reads TGTGCCAGCAGCTTTAGGGGAAACACTGAAGCTTTCTTT. It yields the protein CASSFRGNTEAFF.

This chain joins TRBV29-1 and TRBJ2-1; D call uncertain. Trimming removed 7 bases at V and 8 bases at J, with 15 bases between. Germline assignment: CDR1 SQVTM and CDR2 ANQGSEA. The CDR3 has 12 amino acids. The CDR3 is CSGLPRSDEQFF. The DNA for the CDR3 is TGCAGCGGCCTGCCACGGAGCGATGAGCAGTTCTTC.

This clone was found a few times. The chain carries TRBV5-8 and TRBJ2-7; 11 positions agree with TRBD1. The trim removed 0 bases at V and 3 bases at J, leaving 2 bases unmatched. Germline V gene sequence: CDR1 SGHTS, CDR2 YDEGEE. CDR3 length: 15 amino acids. For the CDR3, the DNA is TGTGCCAGCAGCTTGGTAGGGACAGGGGGCTACGAGCAGTACTTC. Its translation is CASSLVGTGGYEQYF.

This clone was seen only once. The V gene is TRBV19, the J gene TRBJ1-1, with 7 bases lining up with TRBD1. The junction had 18 bases not matched to a gene; V was cut back by 6 bases and J by 8 bases. The CDR3 has 16 residues. Germline assignment: CDR1 LNHDA and CDR2 SQIVND (reference sequence). The CDR3 nucleotides are TGTGCCAGTAGACCCAGCTCGGGACAGCCGAACAGGGAAGCTTTCTTT. Translated: CASRPSSGQPNREAFF.

The sample holds a few counts of this clone. The rearrangement uses TRBV30 and TRBJ2-1; 8 nucleotides match TRBD2. The germline V gene encodes CDR1 GTSNPN and CDR2 SVGIG (reference sequence). V trimming: 5 bases; J trimming: 5 bases; junction bases outside the gene matches: 11. CDR3 length: 15 amino acids. The CDR3 DNA is TGTGCCTGGCAACCCCGACTAGCGTCCAACAATGAGCAGTTCTTC. Encoded protein: CAWQPRLASNNEQFF.

The CDR3 reads CAISGPSVTYNEQFF. The CDR3 bases are TGTGCCATCAGTGGCCCTAGCGTCACCTACAATGAGCAGTTCTTC. The chain has TRBV10-3 and TRBJ2-1, with D tentatively TRBD2 (6 bases). Germline values: CDR1 ENHRY, CDR2 SYGVKD. V was trimmed by 4 bases and J by 2 bases, leaving 12 bases between them. The CDR3 has 15 amino acids.

The chain couples TRBV5-5 to TRBJ2-1; a possible D gene is TRBD2 (6 bases). V lost 2 bases and J lost 5, with 26 bases in between. This CDR3 spans 19 amino acids. From germline, CDR1 is SGHKS and CDR2 YYEKEE (reference sequence). CDR3 protein: CASSFMSGVVYVADNEQFF. CDR3 nucleotides: TGTGCCAGCAGCTTTATGTCGGGAGTAGTCTACGTGGCCGACAATGAGCAGTTCTTC.

V is TRBV7-8 and J is TRBJ2-2, with TRBD1 matching over 12 bases. The CDR3 has 18 amino acids. After removal of 2 bases from V and 6 bases from J, the junction contained 10 bases not matched to a gene. Germline V CDR1 and CDR2: SGHVS, FQNEAQ. DNA of the CDR3: TGTGCCAGCAGCTTACGACTCGGGGGACAGGGGGCTTCCGGGGAGCTGTTTTTT. Protein product: CASSLRLGGQGASGELFF.

The chain recombines TRBV3-1 (or the pseudogene TRBV3-2) with TRBJ2-1; a weak D match, TRBD1 (6 bases). The CDR3 extends over 15 amino acids. CDR1 and CDR2 (germline): LGHDT, YNNKEL (reference sequence). The germline V and J ends were trimmed by 3 bases and 0 bases, with 9 bases remaining between them. The CDR3 loop is CASSHRGPSYNEQFF. CDR3 sequence (DNA): TGTGCCAGCAGCCACAGGGGCCCCTCCTACAATGAGCAGTTCTTC.

The chain combines TRBV20-1 with TRBJ2-7, with 9 bases fitting TRBD1. V lost 3 bases, J lost 9 bases, and 15 bases stayed unmatched. CDR3 size: 15 residues. CDR1 and CDR2 (germline): DFQATT, SNEGSKA (reference sequence). The CDR3 DNA follows: TGCAGTGCTAGTGACCCACCGGGACAGGGATTTGGGCAGTACTTC. Its protein product is CSASDPPGQGFGQYF.

The rearrangement uses TRBV6-5 and TRBJ2-7, with 16 bases identical to TRBD2. J was trimmed by 6 bases and V by 8 bases; bases with no gene match: 4. Germline CDR1 and CDR2: MNHEY and SVGAGI. The CDR3 loop spans 14 amino acids. CDR3 residues: CASPGLAGGAEQYF. The CDR3, as DNA: TGTGCCAGCCCGGGACTAGCGGGAGGGGCCGAGCAGTACTTC.

J is TRBJ1-5 and V is TRBV6-5; 8 bases match TRBD1. CDR3 length: 13 residues. The germline gives CDR1 MNHEY, CDR2 SVGAGI. Trimming removed 7 bases from V and 6 bases from J; junction bases left unmatched: 5. The CDR3 DNA is TGTGCCAGCACCCAGGGGGCGATTCAGCCCCAGCATTTT. It yields the protein CASTQGAIQPQHF.

The chain joins TRBV28 to TRBJ2-5, with a weak D call TRBD1 (7 bases). V lost 3 bases, J lost 5 bases, and 19 bases lay in between. From germline, CDR1 is MDHEN and CDR2 SYDVKM. The CDR3 extends over 16 amino acids. The CDR3 DNA reads as TGTGCCAGCAGTTTCATGAGAGGGGGCGCGGGGGAGACCCAGTACTTC. The encoded protein is CASSFMRGGAGETQYF.

This chain links TRBV5-4 with TRBJ2-7, with 11 bases fitting TRBD2. The CDR3 contains 16 residues. Germline lookup yields CDR1 SGHNT and CDR2 YYREEE (reference sequence). Losses at the gene ends were 3 bases for V and 0 bases for J; bases not matched to a gene: 5. The chain's CDR3 is CASSSGLAGVSYEQYF. In nucleotides, the CDR3 is TGTGCCAGCAGCTCCGGACTAGCGGGCGTCTCCTACGAGCAGTACTTC. The complete variable domain, with remaining parts taken from reference TRBV5-4 and TRBJ2-7, reads ETGVTQSPTHLIKTRGQQVTLRCSSQSGHNTVSWYQQALGQGPQFIFQYYREEENGRGNFPPRFSGLQFPNYSSELNVNALELDDSALYLCASSSGLAGVSYEQYFGPGTRLTVT.

V and J are TRBV18 and TRBJ2-1; D is possibly TRBD2 (6 bases). V was clipped by 6 bases and J by 7 bases, with 16 bases between them. This CDR3 has 14 residues. Germline values: CDR1 KGHSH, CDR2 LQKENI. CDR3 in amino acids: CASSDRLETNEQFF. CDR3 in DNA: TGTGCCAGCTCGGACCGACTAGAGACGAATGAGCAGTTCTTC.

The chain is built from TRBV18 and TRBJ1-4, with D perhaps TRBD1 (5 bases). The CDR3 consists of 13 residues. Looked up from germline, CDR1 is KGHSH and CDR2 is LQKENI. Trimming removed 1 base at V and 5 bases at J, with 5 bases between. The CDR3 DNA is TGTGCCAGCTCACCACAGGGGAATGAAAAACTGTTTTTT. This codes for CASSPQGNEKLFF.

V usage is TRBV5-6 and J usage is TRBJ2-6, with D possibly being TRBD1 (5 bases). Germline V gene data show CDR1 as SGHDT and CDR2 as YYEEEE. V gave up 4 bases and J gave up 2 bases, with 13 bases separating them. The CDR3 totals 16 residues. CDR3: CASSAAGSPGANVLTF. Here the CDR3 DNA reads TGTGCCAGCAGCGCAGCAGGGTCTCCTGGGGCCAACGTCCTGACTTTC.

The J gene is TRBJ2-1, the V gene TRBV27; 14 bases fit TRBD2. CDR1 and CDR2 (germline): MNHEY, SMNVEV (reference sequence). The CDR3 is 15 amino acids. V trimming: 0 bases; J trimming: 14 bases; junction bases outside the gene matches: 6. The CDR3 bases are TGTGCCAGCAGTTTATCGGGACTAGCGGGAGTGGGAAAGTTCTTC. Amino acid sequence: CASSLSGLAGVGKFF.